The present T cell receptor (beta chain) was sequenced within a study of blood T cell repertoires in COVID-19. About the study: The United States, Italy and Spain supplied acute and convalescent COVID-19 samples.

CDR3 length: 16 residues. Germline CDR1 is LGHNA and CDR2 is YNFKEQ. Trimming at V came to 1 base and at J to 6 bases, leaving 9 bases not matched to a gene. This clone was recorded a few times. As processed by the authors: Nucleated cell counts were estimated from reference gene primer amplification. Profiling relied on immunoSEQ multiplex PCR, and the TCRdb table lists in-frame clones only, not all of them. The V and J calls and clone size are taken from that table; D and trimming were inferred from the DNA. The table has about 180,000 clones, about 90% seen once. The chain has TRBV4-2 and TRBJ1-3; 7 bases are a match to TRBD1. The sequenced sample consisted of PBMCs or T cells enriched from blood (not recorded which). This TCR derives from a woman younger than 35 who had recovered from COVID-19. The CDR3 coding sequence is TGTGCCAGCAGCCAAGGGAGGAGGGGGCCAGCAAACACCATATATTTT. Residues: CASSQGRRGPANTIYF.